This T cell receptor (beta chain) derives from a study of regulatory T cells in long-lasting Graves disease. Libraries of TCR beta came from iRepertoire HTBI primers plus Arm-PCR of CDR3 regions. Using its own MiXCR run on the multiplex PCR reads, TCRdb lists one record per CDR3 protein. The table has about 610,000 distinct CDR3 sequences, more than 15% seen once. Described time point: newly diagnosed GD, antithyroid drugs for less than 3 months. RNA isolated from PBMCs was used to make the TCR library. This clonotype was recorded many times. This CDR3 comprises 17 residues. CDR1 and CDR2 (germline): SGDLS, YYNGEE. V lost 4 bases to trimming and J lost 0 bases, with 17 bases between them. In addition, the sample was reused for a study of T cells in Graves' hyperthyroidism and ophthalmopathy.

This clonotype was sampled from a man aged 18 to 29 with Graves disease. The chain has TRBV9 and TRBJ2-1, with a tentative D call TRBD2 (5 bases). Sample: peripheral blood mononuclear cells (PBMCs), taken at new diagnosis, from a patient treated with antithyroid drugs. The CDR3 nucleotides are TGTGCCAGCAGCCCCCGGGGTAGCAGGAGCTCCTACAATGAGCAGTTCTTC. Protein sequence: CASSPRGSRSSYNEQFF.